This T cell receptor beta chain was sequenced during a study of blood T cell repertoires in COVID-19 (TCRdb year 2020). In terms of the full investigation: Samples from collaborators originated in the United States, Italy and Spain and spanned both the acute and convalescent phases of COVID-19. The prospective study material was composed of cDNA or gDNA derived from T cells, B-cell-depleted T cells, or PBMCs. The dataset comprised deeply sampled blood TCRbeta repertoires from subjects exposed to, actively infected with, or recovered from COVID-19. The repertoires were made available in a free public database intended to serve as a resource for research on the immune response to SARS-CoV-2. Samples came from the ongoing ImmuneRACE study (first 160 participants) plus 1,254 subjects from 6 global collaborators. The sample metadata nearly always contained a de-identified subject ID, COVID-19 status, age in years and sex. Where HLA class I and class II types were available, the types were taken from metadata supplied by the sample provider, not from assay-based typing. On the study overall, not on this receptor specifically: How much clinical and demographic metadata was included differed by source and by participant, and the metadata was provided uncurated.

As concerns this clone: Which antigen it targets is not known. Base quality data are lacking; no much larger clone is found one base away.

TCRbeta CDR3 regions were amplified from genomic DNA by means of the immunoSEQ Assay, a bias-controlled multiplex PCR. Regarding the original processing steps: The number of nucleated cells in each sample was estimated by amplification of reference gene primers within the assay. Sequence reads were collapsed and filtered to measure the absolute abundance of every unique TCRbeta CDR3 rearrangement. For each sample, productive Simpson clonality was calculated as the square root of Simpson's diversity index over productive rearrangements. TCRdb stores this immuneACCESS table with in-frame sequences only. Part of the clones is absent; in the studies checked, under half of the shortfall reflects unresolved V genes, and no reason is known for the rest. The V and J calls and clone size were taken over from that table, and D and trimming were inferred from the DNA. The sample has approximately 200,000 clones on record, around 87% of them singletons. The ten top clones hold 2.5% to 3% of the sample.

The collaborating institutions used their own protocols to collect whole blood in K2EDTA tubes. For TCRbeta analysis, collaborators shipped samples as frozen whole blood, isolated PBMCs, or DNA extracted from either of those sample types. This TCR was recovered from a woman under 40 with active or convalescent COVID-19. Sequencing was done on a sample of peripheral blood.

The nucleotides are TGCGCCAGCAGCTCCTGGACTAGCGGGAATACAGATACGCAGTATTTT. Its protein is CASSSWTSGNTDTQYF. In this chain, TRBV5-1 is recombined with TRBJ2-3, and 12 junction bases match TRBD2. Germline trimming: 3 bases from V, 3 bases from J; junction bases outside gene matches: 5. CDR1 is given as SGHRS and CDR2 as YFSETQ, both from the germline V gene. Measured from the cysteine to the phenylalanine, the CDR3 is 16 residues long. Only CDR3 DNA is held: 48 bases, read in frame from base 1.